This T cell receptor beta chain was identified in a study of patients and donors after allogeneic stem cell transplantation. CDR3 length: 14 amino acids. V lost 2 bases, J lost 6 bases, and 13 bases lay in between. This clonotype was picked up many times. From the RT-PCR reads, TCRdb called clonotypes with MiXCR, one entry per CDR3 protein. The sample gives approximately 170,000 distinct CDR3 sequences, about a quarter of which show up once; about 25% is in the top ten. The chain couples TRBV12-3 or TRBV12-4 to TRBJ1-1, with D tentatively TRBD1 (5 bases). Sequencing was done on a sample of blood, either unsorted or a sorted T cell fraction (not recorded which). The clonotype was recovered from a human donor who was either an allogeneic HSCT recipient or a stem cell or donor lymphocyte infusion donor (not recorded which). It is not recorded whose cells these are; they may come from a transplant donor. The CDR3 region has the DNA TGTGCCAGCAGTTTAATGGGCCGGGGGGCTGAAGCTTTCTTT. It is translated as CASSLMGRGAEAFF.